This TCR beta chain emerged from a study of T cell repertoires in cytomegalovirus infection. Across the study: CMV infection together with matching HLA type was indicated by public TCR beta signatures.

The CDR3 sequence is 13 residues long. Germline V gene sequence: CDR1 ENHRY, CDR2 SYGVKD. V was cut by 11 bases and J by 3 bases, with 14 bases left in between. This clonotype came up a few times. TCRdb redid the calling of the reads with MiXCR, one entry per CDR3 protein. The table shows just over 300,000 distinct CDR3 sequences, with 15% to 20% occurring only once. The origin of this receptor is a human donor in good health (CMV status not recorded). Some clones in this sample may be carry-over from other donors' samples. The sequencing sample was made of PBMCs. The V call is TRBV10-3, the J call TRBJ2-1; D may be TRBD1 (6 bases). The CDR3 region has the DNA TGTGCCGCCACCAGGGGTATCTACAATGAGCAGTTCTTC. Encoded protein: CAATRGIYNEQFF.